One T cell receptor beta chain is described in this entry. The antigen is undetermined. CDR1 and CDR2 (germline): KGHSH, LQKENI. CDR3 length equals 14 residues. The ends were cut back, 6 bases at V and 3 bases at J, with 12 bases in the middle. The table came from immunoSEQ multiplex PCR; TCRdb's copy has only in-frame clones and leaves some out. Of about 59,000 clones listed, over 85% were seen once; the top ten hold around 20%. This entry belongs to a study of T cells in localized non-small cell lung cancer. Whole-study results and caveats: Heterogeneity remains possible, as sequencing covered one tumor region only.

This receptor was identified in a man between 40 and 75 years old with stage I squamous cell lung carcinoma. The source was peripheral blood, collected before any cancer treatment. V usage is TRBV18 and J usage is TRBJ2-1; perhaps TRBD2 as D (5 bases). CDR3: CASSEADNYNEQFF. The CDR3 DNA reads TGTGCCAGCTCGGAGGCCGACAACTACAATGAGCAGTTCTTC.